The text below deals with one TCR beta chain. This sample is part of a study of shared clonotypes between healthy human individuals. Every subset had its genomic DNA shared out evenly among several immunoSEQ plates. Sequenced by immunoSEQ multiplex PCR; TCRdb stores in-frame clones only, minus some. The profile covers 2 million to 2.5 million clones, with 85% to 95% appearing a single time and 0.1% to 0.15% taken by the ten largest. Per germline, CDR1 SQVTM and CDR2 ANQGSEA. The CDR3 runs to 12 residues. Between the trimmed V and J ends, which lost 2 bases and 5 bases, there was a span of 9 bases. The source is a man in his late teens or twenties in good health. The V call is TRBV29-1, the J call TRBJ2-5, with D unclear. What was sequenced was naive CD4+ T cells sorted from blood. Subset here: CD45RA+ positively selected. The CDR3 DNA follows: TGCAGCGTTGAAATGGGTCCTGAGACCCAGTACTTC. This encodes CSVEMGPETQYF. Based on the CDR3 plus reference TRBV29-1 and TRBJ2-5, the full variable domain is SAVISQKPSRDICQRGTSLTIQCQVDSQVTMMFWYRQQPGQSLTLIATANQGSEATYESGFVIDKFPISRPNLTFSTLTVSNMSPEDSSIYLCSVEMGPETQYFGPGTRLLVL.